The 8 T cell receptor beta chains below come from one sample, sequenced in a study of shared clonotypes between healthy human individuals. The assay was immunoSEQ multiplex PCR, and TCRdb's table has in-frame clones only and misses some. The sample includes about 520,000 clones, about 84% of them seen just once. The specimen was PBMCs. These receptors came from a woman between 40 and 55 years old in good health. Some clones in this sample may be carry-over from other donors' samples.

About this clone: Given a far larger clone just one base away, this is likely a sequencing read error. V and J are TRBV5-1 and TRBJ1-1; D perhaps matches TRBD1 (6 bases). The CDR3 covers 13 residues. CDR1 SGHRS and CDR2 YFSETQ come from the germline V gene. V was shortened by 4 bases and J by 1 base, with 8 bases between the two germline ends. The CDR3 loop is CASSVQGNTEAFF. CDR3 DNA sequence: TGCGCCAGCAGCGTACAGGGGAACACTGAAGCTTTCTTT.

This sequence joins TRBV7-6 and TRBJ1-3; D gene ambiguous. CDR1 and CDR2 from the germline V gene are SGHVS and FNYEAQ. The CDR3 covers 13 residues. Between the trimmed V and J ends, which lost 2 bases and 4 bases, there was a span of 6 bases. This CDR3 is CASSLSVGNTIYF. Here the CDR3 DNA reads TGTGCCAGCAGCTTATCTGTGGGAAACACCATATATTTT.

The chain employs TRBV10-2 and TRBJ2-7; D perhaps matches TRBD1 (6 bases). Germline V gene lookup returns CDR1 WSHSY and CDR2 SAAADI. The V end was cut by 6 bases, the J end by 3 bases, with 9 bases between. The CDR3 runs to 12 residues. This CDR3 is CASSKGVYEQYF. The CDR3 DNA reads TGCGCCAGCAGCAAGGGGGTCTACGAGCAGTACTTC.

The V gene is TRBV28, the J gene TRBJ1-3; no firm D call. Germline values: CDR1 MDHEN, CDR2 SYDVKM. The CDR3 extends over 14 amino acids. Trimming shortened V by 9 bases and J by 0 bases, and 12 bases separated the two germline ends. The CDR3 DNA follows: TGTGCCAGTAATACGCCTACCTCTGGAAACACCATATATTTT. It codes for CASNTPTSGNTIYF.

This clone has just a few counts. The chain has TRBV14 and TRBJ1-1; D call uncertain. Germline values: CDR1 SGHDN, CDR2 FVKESK. The CDR3 has 12 residues. V shed 8 bases and J shed 8 bases, with 15 bases lying between them. The CDR3 spells CASGAIAAEAFF. In DNA form, the CDR3 reads TGTGCCAGCGGAGCGATAGCGGCAGAAGCTTTCTTT.

The chain carries TRBV7-8 and TRBJ2-5; 10 bases align to TRBD1. V lost 4 bases and J lost 4; bases outside the gene matches: 9. This CDR3 region has 16 residues. Germline V gene data show CDR1 as SGHVS and CDR2 as FQNEAQ. CDR3 in DNA: TGTGCCAGCAGCTACTCTGGGACAGGGGTGCGAGAGACCCAGTACTTC. It yields the protein CASSYSGTGVRETQYF.

J is TRBJ2-1 and V is TRBV9; D gene unclear. CDR1 is SGDLS, CDR2 YYNGEE, per germline. The CDR3 totals 14 residues. The V end lost 4 bases, the J end lost 0 bases, and 8 bases lay between the germline ends. This chain's CDR3 is CASSTEVSYNEQFF. Here the CDR3 DNA reads TGTGCCAGCAGCACCGAGGTCTCCTACAATGAGCAGTTCTTC.

On this clone: This likely came from a read error, as a far larger clone is one base away. Other nucleotide sequences from this sample produce the same CDR3. The chain uses TRBV5-5 and TRBJ1-4, with a weak D call TRBD1 (6 bases). Trimming shortened V by 3 bases and J by 5 bases, and 11 bases separated the two germline ends. CDR1 and CDR2 (germline): SGHKS, YYEKEE (reference sequence). The CDR3 has 14 residues. CDR3 loop: CASSSTGHNEKLFF. For the CDR3, the DNA is TGTGCCAGCAGCTCCACAGGGCACAATGAAAAACTGTTTTTT.